These 28 T cell receptor beta chains were sequenced from one sample in a study of cytomegalovirus exposure and HLA in healthy donors. The PCR had 60 Vbeta and 13 Jbeta primers. Method: immunoSEQ multiplex PCR; TCRdb's copy keeps in-frame clones and lacks some. The profile shows tens of thousands of clones, roughly 80% of them singletons. Material: PBMCs. The receptor set was obtained from a man aged 25-40 years in good health and CMV-seronegative.

The chain employs TRBV7-2 and TRBJ2-5, with D unclear. The CDR3 contains 16 residues. Germline V gene sequence: CDR1 SGHTA, CDR2 FQGNSA. V lost 5 bases and J lost 1, with 17 bases in between. CDR3 sequence: CASSPSVQAIQETQYF. CDR3 sequence (DNA): TGTGCCAGCAGCCCGTCGGTTCAGGCCATCCAAGAGACCCAGTACTTC.

This clone has only one observation. The V and J genes are TRBV4-2 and TRBJ2-4; 9 nucleotides align to TRBD1. In germline, CDR1 is LGHNA, CDR2 YNFKEQ. With V trimmed by 1 base and J by 6 bases, 7 bases remained unmatched. The CDR3 sequence is 16 residues long. In DNA form, the CDR3 reads TGTGCCAGCAGCCAAGGCACCGGGACAGGGCGAAACATTCAGTACTTC. Translating gives CASSQGTGTGRNIQYF.

The chain has TRBV7-9 and TRBJ2-3; 7 bases agree with TRBD2. Germline-derived CDR1 and CDR2 are SEHNR and FQNEAQ (reference sequence). This CDR3 contains 13 residues. V lost 5 bases and J lost 10; bases outside the gene matches: 9. CDR3 sequence reads: CASSDLRTSSQYF. CDR3 DNA: TGTGCCAGCAGCGACCTTAGGACTAGTTCGCAGTATTTT.

This clone was counted only a few times. The rearrangement uses TRBV10-3 and TRBJ1-4; weak D call: TRBD1 (6 bases). There are 12 residues in the CDR3. With 4 bases removed from V and 6 bases from J, the gap between germline ends came to 6 bases. CDR1 ENHRY and CDR2 SYGVKD come from the germline V gene. The CDR3 region is CAISGQDEKLFF. As DNA, the CDR3 is TGTGCCATCAGTGGACAGGATGAAAAACTGTTTTTT.

The rearrangement uses TRBV19 and TRBJ1-4, with D possibly being TRBD1 (6 bases). V dropped 4 bases and J dropped 0 bases, with 12 bases sitting between them. Per the germline V gene, CDR1 is LNHDA and CDR2 is SQIVND (reference sequence). The length of the CDR3 is 16 residues. CDR3 sequence: CASSKDSLATNEKLFF. The CDR3, as DNA: TGTGCCAGTAGTAAGGACAGCCTTGCAACTAATGAAAAACTGTTTTTT.

This chain uses TRBV6-1 with TRBJ2-2; TRBD2 agrees at 11 bases. The junction had 1 base not matched to a gene; V was cut back by 1 base and J by 6 bases. CDR1 MNHNS and CDR2 SASEGT come from the germline V gene. The CDR3 covers 15 residues. CDR3 region: CASSEVSGGAGELFF. CDR3 nucleotides: TGTGCCAGCAGTGAAGTTAGCGGGGGGGCCGGGGAGCTGTTTTTT.

In its sample, this clone was seen once. The chain is built from TRBV28 and TRBJ2-2; 9 nucleotides agree with TRBD1. V was clipped by 5 bases and J by 5 bases; unmatched bases: 9. Germline values: CDR1 MDHEN, CDR2 SYDVKM. There are 16 residues in the CDR3. The CDR3 protein is CASSPPGQGITGELFF. The DNA of the CDR3 is TGTGCCAGCAGTCCCCCGGGACAGGGAATTACCGGGGAGCTGTTTTTT.

This clone was observed once. The rearrangement uses TRBV5-1 and TRBJ1-1; 7 positions match TRBD1. CDR3 length: 15 residues. From germline, CDR1 is SGHRS and CDR2 YFSETQ. V lost 3 bases and J lost 3; bases outside the gene matches: 8. The CDR3 here is CASSSTGLWDTEAFF. The CDR3 region has the DNA TGCGCCAGCAGCTCGACAGGGCTCTGGGACACTGAAGCTTTCTTT.

The J gene is TRBJ1-6, the V gene TRBV6-4; no clear D. The germline V gene encodes CDR1 MRHNA and CDR2 SNTAGT. This CDR3 is built from 15 residues. Trimming left V 5 bases short and J 9 bases short, with 17 bases between. The CDR3 here is CASSLEDAVGSPLHF. The DNA of the CDR3 is TGTGCCAGCAGTCTGGAGGACGCGGTCGGTTCACCCCTCCACTTT.

The chain is built from TRBV2 and TRBJ1-5, with 9 bases fitting TRBD1. J was trimmed by 6 bases and V by 7 bases; bases with no gene match: 7. This CDR3 has 14 amino acids. Germline assignment: CDR1 SNHLY and CDR2 FYNNEI. CDR3 in amino acids: CASNTGQGSQPQHF. DNA for the CDR3: TGTGCCAGCAACACCGGACAGGGGAGTCAGCCCCAGCATTTT.

This chain connects TRBV6-5 to TRBJ1-2; TRBD1 matches 11 bases. Germline lookup yields CDR1 MNHEY and CDR2 SVGAGI. CDR3 size: 14 residues. After removal of 6 bases from V and 4 bases from J, the junction contained 4 bases not matched to a gene. CDR3 region: CASSSGTGGYGYTF. CDR3 DNA: TGTGCCAGCAGCTCCGGGACAGGGGGCTATGGCTACACCTTC.

The gene calls are TRBV5-1 and TRBJ1-6; TRBD1 might be the D (5 bases). Germline V CDR1 and CDR2: SGHRS, YFSETQ. The CDR3 runs 16 residues. The V end was cut by 0 bases, the J end by 0 bases, with 7 bases between. The chain's CDR3 is CASSLEQVSYNSPLHF. The CDR3 DNA follows: TGCGCCAGCAGCTTGGAACAGGTCTCCTATAATTCACCCCTCCACTTT.

The rearrangement joins TRBV30 to TRBJ1-5; 9 bases agree with TRBD1. Germline V gives CDR1 GTSNPN, CDR2 SVGIG (reference sequence). This CDR3 is 13 amino acids long. Losses at the gene ends were 3 bases for V and 7 bases for J; bases not matched to a gene: 4. CDR3 region: CAWSTGGGQPQHF. CDR3 bases: TGTGCCTGGAGCACAGGGGGCGGGCAGCCCCAGCATTTT.

The V gene is TRBV27, the J gene TRBJ1-5, with 7 bases aligning to TRBD1. This CDR3 contains 14 residues. J gave up 0 bases and V 9 bases, and 5 bases lay outside the gene matches. Germline-derived CDR1 and CDR2 are MNHEY and SMNVEV (reference sequence). DNA for the CDR3: TGTGCCAGTAGGGACAGTTATAGCAATCAGCCCCAGCATTTT. Translating gives CASRDSYSNQPQHF.

The chain has TRBV4-3 and TRBJ2-1; D is possibly TRBD2 (5 bases). This CDR3 has 13 residues. V dropped 1 base and J dropped 11 bases, with 12 bases sitting between them. CDR1 is LGHNA and CDR2 is YSLEER in the germline V gene. CDR3 in amino acids: CASSQGSVGKQFF. In DNA, the CDR3 is TGCGCCAGCAGCCAAGGTAGCGTTGGTAAGCAGTTCTTC.

The V gene is TRBV6-6, the J gene TRBJ1-2; unclear D gene. The V end was cut by 8 bases, the J end by 5 bases, with 18 bases between. Germline V gene lookup returns CDR1 MNHNY and CDR2 SVGAGI (reference sequence). CDR3 length: 14 amino acids. The DNA for the CDR3 is TGTGCCAGCGGAGAGAGAGGAAACGCATATGGCTACACCTTC. The encoded protein is CASGERGNAYGYTF.

The genes are TRBV5-1 and TRBJ1-4, with TRBD1 matching over 7 bases. Germline assignment: CDR1 SGHRS and CDR2 YFSETQ. The V gene end was trimmed by 3 bases and the J gene end by 7 bases; junction bases not matched to a gene: 9. The CDR3 runs 15 residues. The CDR3 bases are TGCGCCAGCAGCTCAGGACAGGTTGAGAGTGAAAAACTGTTTTTT. This codes for CASSSGQVESEKLFF. Using reference TRBV5-1 and TRBJ1-4 for the parts outside the CDR3, the full variable domain is KAGVTQTPRYLIKTRGQQVTLSCSPISGHRSVSWYQQTPGQGLQFLFEYFSETQRNKGNFPGRFSGRQFSNSRSEMNVSTLELGDSALYLCASSSGQVESEKLFFGSGTQLSVL.

This clone was seen just once. Additional DNA sequences in this sample encode the identical CDR3. For the CDR3, the DNA is TGTGCCAGCAGCGTGGACAGTGGGAACTATGGCTACACCTTC. Protein product: CASSVDSGNYGYTF. This chain uses TRBV9 with TRBJ1-2, with D perhaps TRBD1 (6 bases). The CDR3 sequence is 14 residues long. Germline assignment: CDR1 SGDLS and CDR2 YYNGEE. V gave up 2 bases and J gave up 2 bases, with 10 bases separating them.

The chain links TRBV7-9 to TRBJ1-2, with a possible D match to TRBD1 (5 bases). Trimming shortened V by 1 base and J by 5 bases, and 11 bases separated the two germline ends. This CDR3 is built from 14 residues. The germline V gene encodes CDR1 SEHNR and CDR2 FQNEAQ (reference sequence). The CDR3 sequence: CASSLDGREYGYTF. The CDR3 DNA sequence: TGTGCCAGCAGCTTAGATGGCAGGGAATATGGCTACACCTTC.

On this clone itself: The junction differs from germline at one of its ends, possibly a read error. The rearrangement joins TRBV7-2 to TRBJ1-1; D may be TRBD1 (5 bases). The CDR3 loop spans 13 amino acids. Germline V gives CDR1 SGHTA, CDR2 FQGNSA. The chain's CDR3 is CASSFRDNSEAFF. The CDR3 DNA follows: TGTGCCAGCAGTTTCAGGGATAACAGTGAAGCTTTCTTT.

The chain combines TRBV5-6 with TRBJ2-7; 7 nucleotides line up with TRBD1. V lost 1 base and J lost 2; bases outside the gene matches: 6. The germline CDR1 and CDR2 sequences are SGHDT and YYEEEE. The CDR3 has 15 residues. CDR3 in amino acids: CASSLITGDPYEQYF. The CDR3 DNA reads TGTGCCAGCAGCTTGATCACAGGGGACCCCTACGAGCAGTACTTC.

In the case of this clone: This sample also contains other DNA sequences that code for the same CDR3. V is TRBV28 and J is TRBJ2-7; D may be TRBD1 (5 bases). Trimming removed 3 bases from V and 3 bases from J, with 6 bases in between. CDR3 length: 12 amino acids. Germline V lookup: CDR1 MDHEN, CDR2 SYDVKM. This chain's CDR3 is CASSLQGYEQYF. CDR3 bases: TGTGCCAGCAGTTTGCAGGGCTACGAGCAGTACTTC.

The rearrangement links TRBV11-2 to TRBJ1-1; D gene ambiguous. The V end lost 0 bases, the J end lost 7 bases, and 12 bases lay between the germline ends. The CDR3 loop spans 14 amino acids. Germline V gene data show CDR1 as SGHAT and CDR2 as FQNNGV. The DNA for the CDR3 is TGTGCCAGCAGCTTAGATCGAGGTAGAAATGAAGCTTTCTTT. It specifies CASSLDRGRNEAFF.

The chain employs TRBV28 and TRBJ2-2; 12 bases are a match to TRBD1. V gave up 2 bases and J gave up 5 bases; unmatched junction bases: 18. CDR3 length: 21 residues. The germline CDR1 and CDR2 sequences are MDHEN and SYDVKM. DNA of the CDR3: TGTGCCAGCAGTTTACCTCCGGGACAGGGGGCGCGTAGCGTAAGGACCGGGGAGCTGTTTTTT. As protein: CASSLPPGQGARSVRTGELFF.

This clone was seen only a few times. The chain carries TRBV18 and TRBJ2-1; the D gene is possibly TRBD1 (6 bases). Germline CDR1 KGHSH, CDR2 LQKENI. The CDR3 is made up of 14 amino acids. The germline V and J ends were trimmed by 3 bases and 3 bases, with 9 bases remaining between them. The DNA for the CDR3 is TGTGCCAGCTCACCCCCGACAGGCTACAATGAGCAGTTCTTC. Translation gives CASSPPTGYNEQFF.

This clone was observed a handful of times. V usage is TRBV15 and J usage is TRBJ2-3, with 13 bases aligning to TRBD2. Trimming cost V 3 bases and J 3 bases; bases outside gene matches: 3. The germline V gene encodes CDR1 LNHNV and CDR2 YYDKDF (reference sequence). The CDR3 is 16 residues long. The CDR3 loop is CATSRTSGGQTDTQYF. The CDR3 coding sequence is TGTGCCACCAGCAGGACTAGCGGGGGGCAAACAGATACGCAGTATTTT.

V gene TRBV2 combines with J gene TRBJ2-7, with a tentative D call TRBD1 (8 bases). Looked up from germline, CDR1 is SNHLY and CDR2 is FYNNEI. CDR3 length: 15 residues. V was trimmed by 0 bases and J by 6 bases, leaving 15 bases between them. CDR3 bases: TGTGCCAGCAGTGAAGCGCCACAGGGGGGGCTCGAGCAGTACTTC. Its protein is CASSEAPQGGLEQYF. The variable domain in full, completed from reference TRBV2 and TRBJ2-7, reads EPEVTQTPSHQVTQMGQEVILRCVPISNHLYFYWYRQILGQKVEFLVSFYNNEISEKSEIFDDQFSVERPDGSNFTLKIRSTKLEDSAMYFCASSEAPQGGLEQYFGPGTRLTVT.

The chain recombines TRBV7-9 with TRBJ2-2; 9 bases line up with TRBD1. With 4 bases clipped from V and 3 bases from J, the junction kept 12 bases outside the gene matches. The CDR3 is made up of 18 amino acids. In germline, CDR1 is SEHNR, CDR2 FQNEAQ (reference sequence). The CDR3 DNA follows: TGTGCCAGCAGCTCACCAACAGGGGGCCGGGTCGACACCGGGGAGCTGTTTTTT. This codes for CASSSPTGGRVDTGELFF.